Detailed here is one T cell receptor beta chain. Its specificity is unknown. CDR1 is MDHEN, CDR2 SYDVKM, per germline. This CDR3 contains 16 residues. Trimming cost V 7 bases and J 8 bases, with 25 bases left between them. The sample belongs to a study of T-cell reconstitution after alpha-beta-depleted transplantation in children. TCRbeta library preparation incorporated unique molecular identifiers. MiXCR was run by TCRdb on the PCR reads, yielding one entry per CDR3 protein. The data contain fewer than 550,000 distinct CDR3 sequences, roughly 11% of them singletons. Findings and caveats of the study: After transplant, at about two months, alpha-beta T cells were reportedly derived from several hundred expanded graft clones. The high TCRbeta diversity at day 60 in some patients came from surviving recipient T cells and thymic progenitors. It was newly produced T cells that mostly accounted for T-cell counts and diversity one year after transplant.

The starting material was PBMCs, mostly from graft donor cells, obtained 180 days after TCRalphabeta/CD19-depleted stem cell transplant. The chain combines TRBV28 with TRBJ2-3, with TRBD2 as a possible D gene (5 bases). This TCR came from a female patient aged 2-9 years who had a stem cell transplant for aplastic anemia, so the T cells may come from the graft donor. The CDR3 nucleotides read TGTGCCAGCATTCCCACGGGGAAGGGATCGCGCGGTACGCAGTATTTT. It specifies CASIPTGKGSRGTQYF.